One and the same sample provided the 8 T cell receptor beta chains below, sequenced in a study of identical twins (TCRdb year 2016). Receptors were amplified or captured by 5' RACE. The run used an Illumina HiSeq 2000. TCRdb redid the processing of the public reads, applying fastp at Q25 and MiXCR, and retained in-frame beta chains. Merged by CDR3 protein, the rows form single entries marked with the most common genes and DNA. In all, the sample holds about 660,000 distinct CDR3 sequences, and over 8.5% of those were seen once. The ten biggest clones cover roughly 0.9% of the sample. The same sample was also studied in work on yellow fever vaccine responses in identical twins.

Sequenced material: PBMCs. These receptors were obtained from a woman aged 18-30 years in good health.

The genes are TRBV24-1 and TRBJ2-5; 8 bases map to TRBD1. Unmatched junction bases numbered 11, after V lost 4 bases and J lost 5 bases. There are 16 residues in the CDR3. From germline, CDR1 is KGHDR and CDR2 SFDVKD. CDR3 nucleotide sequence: TGTGCCACCAGTGACCCGGGGACAGGCGATCGGGAGACCCAGTACTTC. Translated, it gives CATSDPGTGDRETQYF.

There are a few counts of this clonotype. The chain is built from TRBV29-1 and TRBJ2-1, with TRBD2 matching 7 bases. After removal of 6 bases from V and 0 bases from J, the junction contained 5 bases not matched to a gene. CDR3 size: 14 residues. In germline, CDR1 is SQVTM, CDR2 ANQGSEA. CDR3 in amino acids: CSVTGGSSYNEQFF. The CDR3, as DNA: TGCAGCGTGACGGGGGGAAGCTCCTACAATGAGCAGTTCTTC.

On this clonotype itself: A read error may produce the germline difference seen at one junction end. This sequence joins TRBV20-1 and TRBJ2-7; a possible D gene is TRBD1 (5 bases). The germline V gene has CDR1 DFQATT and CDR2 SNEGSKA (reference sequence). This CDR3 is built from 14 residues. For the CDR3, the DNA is TGCACTGCTAGTAGACAGTTAATTTCCTACGAGCAGTACTTC. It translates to CTASRQLISYEQYF.

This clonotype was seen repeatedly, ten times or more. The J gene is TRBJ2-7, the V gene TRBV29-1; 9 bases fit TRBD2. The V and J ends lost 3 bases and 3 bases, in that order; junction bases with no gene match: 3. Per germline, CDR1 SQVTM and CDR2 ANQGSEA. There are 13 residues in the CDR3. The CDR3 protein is CSVDIAGDYEQYF. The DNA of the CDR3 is TGCAGCGTTGATATAGCGGGGGACTACGAGCAGTACTTC.

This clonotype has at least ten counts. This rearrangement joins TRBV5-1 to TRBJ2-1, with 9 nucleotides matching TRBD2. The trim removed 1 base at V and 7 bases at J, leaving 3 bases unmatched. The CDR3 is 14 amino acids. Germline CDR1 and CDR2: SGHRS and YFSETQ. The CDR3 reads CASSLSGGQNEQFF. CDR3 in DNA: TGCGCCAGCAGCTTGAGCGGGGGGCAGAATGAGCAGTTCTTC.

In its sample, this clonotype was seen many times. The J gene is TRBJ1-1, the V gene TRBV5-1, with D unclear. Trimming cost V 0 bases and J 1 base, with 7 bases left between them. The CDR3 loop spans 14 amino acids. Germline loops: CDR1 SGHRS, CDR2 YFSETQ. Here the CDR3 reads CASSLERTNTEAFF. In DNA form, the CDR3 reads TGCGCCAGCAGCTTGGAGCGCACGAACACTGAAGCTTTCTTT.

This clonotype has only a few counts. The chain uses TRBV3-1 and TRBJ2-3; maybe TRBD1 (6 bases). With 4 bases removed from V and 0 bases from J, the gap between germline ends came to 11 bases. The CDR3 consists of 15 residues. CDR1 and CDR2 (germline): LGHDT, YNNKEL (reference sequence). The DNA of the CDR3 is TGTGCCAGCAGCCGTGGTGGGACAAGCACAGATACGCAGTATTTT. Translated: CASSRGGTSTDTQYF.

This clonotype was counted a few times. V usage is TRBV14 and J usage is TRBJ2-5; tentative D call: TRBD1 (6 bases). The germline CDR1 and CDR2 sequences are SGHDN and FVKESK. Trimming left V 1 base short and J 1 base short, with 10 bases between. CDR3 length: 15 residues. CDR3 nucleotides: TGTGCCAGCAGCCAAGTAGGGGGTTTCCAAGAGACCCAGTACTTC. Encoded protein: CASSQVGGFQETQYF.